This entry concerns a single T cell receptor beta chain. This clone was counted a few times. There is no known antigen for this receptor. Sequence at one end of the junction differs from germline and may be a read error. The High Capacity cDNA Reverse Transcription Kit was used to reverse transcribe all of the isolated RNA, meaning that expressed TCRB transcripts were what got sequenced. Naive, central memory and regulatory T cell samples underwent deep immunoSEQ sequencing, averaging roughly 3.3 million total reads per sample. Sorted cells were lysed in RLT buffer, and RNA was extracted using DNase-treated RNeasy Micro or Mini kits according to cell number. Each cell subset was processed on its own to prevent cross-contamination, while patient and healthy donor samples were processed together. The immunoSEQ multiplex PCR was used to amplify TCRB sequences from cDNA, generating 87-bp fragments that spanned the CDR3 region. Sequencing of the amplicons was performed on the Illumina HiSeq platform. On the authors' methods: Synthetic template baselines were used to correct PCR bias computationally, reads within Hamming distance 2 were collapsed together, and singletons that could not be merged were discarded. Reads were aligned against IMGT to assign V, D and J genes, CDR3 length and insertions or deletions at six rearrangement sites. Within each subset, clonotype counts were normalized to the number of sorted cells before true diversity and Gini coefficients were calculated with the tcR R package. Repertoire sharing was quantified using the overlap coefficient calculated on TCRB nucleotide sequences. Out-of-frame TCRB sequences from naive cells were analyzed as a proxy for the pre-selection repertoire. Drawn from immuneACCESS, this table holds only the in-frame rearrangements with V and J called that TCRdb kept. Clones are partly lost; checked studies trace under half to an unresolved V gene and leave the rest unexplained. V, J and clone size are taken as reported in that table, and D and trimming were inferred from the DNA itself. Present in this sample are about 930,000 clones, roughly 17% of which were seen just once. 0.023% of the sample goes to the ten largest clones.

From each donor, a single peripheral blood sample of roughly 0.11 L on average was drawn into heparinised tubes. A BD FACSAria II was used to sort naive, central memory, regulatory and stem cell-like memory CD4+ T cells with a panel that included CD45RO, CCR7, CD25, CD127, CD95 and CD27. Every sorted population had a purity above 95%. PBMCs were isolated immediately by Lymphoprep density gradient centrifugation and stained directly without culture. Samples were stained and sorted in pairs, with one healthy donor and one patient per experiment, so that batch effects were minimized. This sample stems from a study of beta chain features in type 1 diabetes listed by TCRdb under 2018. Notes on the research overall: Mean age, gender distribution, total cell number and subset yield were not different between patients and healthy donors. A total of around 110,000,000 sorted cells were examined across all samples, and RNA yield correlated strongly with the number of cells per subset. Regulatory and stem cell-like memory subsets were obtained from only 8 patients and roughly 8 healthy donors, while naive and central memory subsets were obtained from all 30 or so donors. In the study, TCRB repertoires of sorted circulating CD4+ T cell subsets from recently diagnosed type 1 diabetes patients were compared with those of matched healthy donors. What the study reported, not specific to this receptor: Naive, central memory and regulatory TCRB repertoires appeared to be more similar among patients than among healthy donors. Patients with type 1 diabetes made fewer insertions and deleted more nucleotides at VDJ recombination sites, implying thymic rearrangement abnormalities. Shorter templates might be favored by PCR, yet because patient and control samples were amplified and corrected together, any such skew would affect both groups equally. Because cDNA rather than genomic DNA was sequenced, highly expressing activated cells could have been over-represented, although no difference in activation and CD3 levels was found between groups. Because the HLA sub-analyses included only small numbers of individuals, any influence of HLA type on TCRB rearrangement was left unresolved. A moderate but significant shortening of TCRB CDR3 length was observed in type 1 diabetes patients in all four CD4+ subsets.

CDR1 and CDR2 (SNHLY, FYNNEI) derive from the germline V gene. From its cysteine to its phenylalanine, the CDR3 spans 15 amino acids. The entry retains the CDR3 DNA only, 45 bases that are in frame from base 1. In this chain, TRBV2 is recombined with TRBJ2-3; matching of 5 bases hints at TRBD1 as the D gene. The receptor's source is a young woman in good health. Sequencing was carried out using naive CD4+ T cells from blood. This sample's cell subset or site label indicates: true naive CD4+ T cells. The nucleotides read TGTGCCAGCAGGGAAGACAGCCTCGGCACAGATACGCAGTATTTT. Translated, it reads CASREDSLGTDTQYF.